This TCR beta chain was sequenced during a study of cytomegalovirus exposure and HLA in healthy donors. The study's findings and limits: Later, an analysis showed that TCR beta chains associated with HLA were more clonally expanded than others that were equally common. Rarity characterized most TCR sequences, yet some public TCRs appeared in many donors. Previously analyzed data showed that most TCR beta V segments were productive at a frequency of about 90% or about 30%.

The PCR contained 60 Vbeta and 13 Jbeta primers. TCRdb's copy holds only in-frame clones and misses some; the assay was immunoSEQ multiplex PCR. Here the sample spans about 170,000 clones, approximately 80% being singletons. From germline, CDR1 is PRHDT and CDR2 FYEKMQ (reference sequence). CDR3 size: 17 residues. Trimming shortened V by 2 bases and J by 0 bases, and 13 bases separated the two germline ends. There are a few counts of this clone. Antigen specificity is unknown. What was sequenced was PBMCs. This rearrangement joins TRBV13 to TRBJ1-4, with D hard to call. This TCR was recovered from a woman between 45 and 60 years old in good health and CMV-seropositive. This CDR3 is CASSLRREIATNEKLFF. The CDR3 nucleotides are TGTGCCAGCAGCTTAAGGCGGGAGATAGCAACTAATGAAAAACTGTTTTTT.